Below, 31 T cell receptor beta chains from the same sample are listed, as sequenced in a study of T cell repertoires in cytomegalovirus infection. TCRdb used MiXCR to reprocess the reads, holding one entry per CDR3 protein. The sample includes roughly 180,000 distinct CDR3 sequences, approximately 18% of them seen just once. Sequencing used CD8+ T cells from PBMCs. Source of these receptors: a human donor in good health (CMV status not recorded). Some clones in this sample may be carry-over from other donors' samples.

Points on this clonotype: The junction differs from germline at one of its ends, possibly a read error. This rearrangement joins TRBV30 to TRBJ2-3; possibly TRBD2 for D (5 bases). Germline CDR1 reads GTSNPN; CDR2 reads SVGIG (reference sequence). The CDR3 is 12 residues long. This CDR3 is CAGSEGTDTQYF. The CDR3 DNA sequence: TGTGCCGGGAGTGAAGGCACAGATACGCAGTATTTT. The full variable domain, with the rest looked up from reference TRBV30 and TRBJ2-3, is SQTIHQWPATLVQPVGSPLSLECTVEGTSNPNLYWYRQAAGRGLQLLFYSVGIGQISSEVPQNLSASRPQDRQFILSSKKLLLSDSGFYLCAGSEGTDTQYFGPGTRLTVL.

This chain connects TRBV6-1 to TRBJ1-6, with D perhaps matching TRBD1 (6 bases). V was cut by 4 bases and J by 0 bases, with 10 bases left in between. The CDR3 consists of 16 residues. In germline, CDR1 is MNHNS, CDR2 SASEGT. CDR3: CASSVLDSSYNSPLHF. The CDR3 DNA reads TGTGCCAGCAGTGTCTTGGACAGCTCCTATAATTCACCCCTCCACTTT.

This chain connects TRBV15 to TRBJ2-1; D gene uncertain. Germline CDR1 LNHNV, CDR2 YYDKDF (reference sequence). The length of the CDR3 is 16 residues. With 0 bases removed from V and 3 bases from J, the gap between germline ends came to 12 bases. In DNA, the CDR3 is TGTGCCACCAGCAGAGATCTCGGCACCCTCTACAATGAGCAGTTCTTC. The encoded protein is CATSRDLGTLYNEQFF.

This clonotype was counted a few times. This chain connects TRBV29-1 to TRBJ2-5, with TRBD1 matching 10 bases. The ends lost 7 bases at V and 4 bases at J; junction bases unmatched: 9. The CDR3 is 14 residues long. Germline V gives CDR1 SQVTM, CDR2 ANQGSEA. The DNA for the CDR3 is TGCAGCGCCTTTCGGACAGGGGGAGGAGAGACCCAGTACTTC. This gives the protein CSAFRTGGGETQYF.

The rearrangement uses TRBV12-3 or TRBV12-4 and TRBJ1-1; perhaps TRBD1 as D (5 bases). The CDR3 is 13 amino acids. The V end lost 7 bases, the J end lost 2 bases, and 11 bases lay between the germline ends. As DNA, the CDR3 is TGTGCCAGCACCCCTCAGGGTAACACTGAAGCTTTCTTT. Amino acids: CASTPQGNTEAFF.

This clonotype was found many times. The chain couples TRBV4-3 to TRBJ1-1; tentative D call: TRBD1 (5 bases). Germline V gene data show CDR1 as LGHNA and CDR2 as YSLEER. The CDR3 totals 15 residues. V lost 3 bases and J 1 base, leaving 12 bases between the germline ends. CDR3 DNA sequence: TGCGCCAGCAGCCAGGGCCCGGGGGAGAACACTGAAGCTTTCTTT. Translated, it gives CASSQGPGENTEAFF.

This chain connects TRBV12-3 or TRBV12-4 to TRBJ1-3; no firm D call. V dropped 4 bases and J dropped 4 bases, with 11 bases sitting between them. CDR3 length: 14 amino acids. The CDR3 DNA is TGTGCCAGCAGTTCGCGACGCGGAGGAAACACCATATATTTT. Protein product: CASSSRRGGNTIYF.

This clonotype has just a few counts. The junction shows a germline mismatch at one end, possibly a read error. The V and J genes are TRBV2 and TRBJ2-3; 9 bases are shared with TRBD2. CDR1 and CDR2 from the germline V gene are SNHLY and FYNNEI. The length of the CDR3 is 15 residues. The CDR3 DNA follows: TGTGCCAGCAGGCGACTAGCGGCTAGCACGGATACGCAGTATTTT. Translating it yields CASRRLAASTDTQYF.

V usage is TRBV7-9 and J usage is TRBJ2-7; D assignment may be TRBD1 or TRBD2 (6 bases each). The CDR3 totals 15 residues. V was trimmed by 4 bases and J by 9 bases, leaving 22 bases between them. Germline V gives CDR1 SEHNR, CDR2 FQNEAQ (reference sequence). Here the CDR3 DNA reads TGTGCCAGCAGCTCCGGAGCTGGGGGGCTCTTTAGGCAGTACTTC. Translation gives CASSSGAGGLFRQYF. Combining the CDR3 with reference TRBV7-9 and TRBJ2-7 gives the whole variable domain DTGVSQNPRHKITKRGQNVTFRCDPISEHNRLYWYRQTLGQGPEFLTYFQNEAQLEKSRLLSDRFSAERPKGSFSTLEIQRTEQGDSAMYLCASSSGAGGLFRQYFGPGTRLTVT.

This clonotype has only a few counts. V is TRBV6-2 or TRBV6-3 and J is TRBJ1-1, with D unresolved. CDR3 size: 13 residues. CDR1 and CDR2 from the germline V gene are MNHEY and SVGEGT. Trimming removed 10 bases from V and 2 bases from J, with 14 bases in between. The CDR3 spells CATTPGLNTEAFF. CDR3 coding DNA: TGTGCCACCACCCCAGGCCTCAACACTGAAGCTTTCTTT.

The rearrangement joins TRBV28 to TRBJ1-1; 7 bases agree with TRBD1. This CDR3 has 16 amino acids. The germline gives CDR1 MDHEN, CDR2 SYDVKM. J was trimmed by 0 bases and V by 5 bases; bases with no gene match: 9. The CDR3: CASSPGQEQMNTEAFF. The CDR3 region has the DNA TGTGCCAGCAGTCCAGGACAGGAACAAATGAACACTGAAGCTTTCTTT.

This sequence joins TRBV7-3 and TRBJ2-2, with TRBD2 matching 7 bases. This CDR3 has 15 residues. V gave up 5 bases and J gave up 1 base; unmatched junction bases: 4. Germline lookup yields CDR1 SGHTA and CDR2 FQGTGA. The CDR3 bases are TGTGCCAGCAGCGGCTGGGGGGGGAACACCGGGGAGCTGTTTTTT. Translated: CASSGWGGNTGELFF.

The V gene is TRBV30, the J gene TRBJ2-1; possibly TRBD1 for D (6 bases). The CDR3 covers 13 residues. The germline gives CDR1 GTSNPN, CDR2 SVGIG (reference sequence). V was pared by 1 base and J by 7 bases, with 11 bases between. Here the CDR3 reads CAWSGSQGNEQFF. The CDR3 DNA follows: TGTGCCTGGAGTGGGTCACAGGGAAATGAGCAGTTCTTC.

The J gene is TRBJ2-7, the V gene TRBV7-9; no clear D gene. Trimming pared 5 bases from V and 2 bases from J, leaving 13 bases between. The CDR3 loop spans 14 amino acids. CDR1 SEHNR and CDR2 FQNEAQ come from the germline V gene (reference sequence). CDR3 coding DNA: TGTGCCAGCAGCCAAATAGGACCCACCTACGAGCAGTACTTC. This translates into CASSQIGPTYEQYF.

The table lists this clonotype with many counts. The chain has TRBV7-8 and TRBJ1-2; no definite D call. Germline V gene sequence: CDR1 SGHVS, CDR2 FQNEAQ. This CDR3 contains 12 residues. Between the trimmed V and J ends, which lost 5 bases and 4 bases, there was a span of 8 bases. The CDR3 coding sequence is TGTGCCAGCAGCCCGTCAGCCTATGGCTACACCTTC. Its translation: CASSPSAYGYTF.

The chain joins TRBV7-8 to TRBJ2-7, with TRBD1 as a possible D gene (7 bases). V gave up 10 bases and J gave up 1 base, with 20 bases separating them. The CDR3 runs to 15 residues. The germline CDR1 and CDR2 sequences are SGHVS and FQNEAQ. As DNA, the CDR3 is TGTGCCACTACCTTAAAGACAGGGAGGTCCTACGAGCAGTACTTC. Protein: CATTLKTGRSYEQYF.

The chain employs TRBV7-9 and TRBJ2-4, with 7 bases aligning to TRBD1. From germline, CDR1 is SEHNR and CDR2 FQNEAQ (reference sequence). The CDR3 is made up of 16 amino acids. Trimming removed 1 base from V and 6 bases from J; junction bases left unmatched: 9. CDR3 in DNA: TGTGCCAGCAGCTTAGTAGAGGGGGCGCAGGGAAACATTCAGTACTTC. The encoded protein is CASSLVEGAQGNIQYF.

The rearrangement joins TRBV4-3 to TRBJ1-2, with TRBD1 matching over 9 bases. The CDR3 length is 18 residues. Germline values: CDR1 LGHNA, CDR2 YSLEER. The trim removed 0 bases at V and 6 bases at J, leaving 14 bases unmatched. The DNA of the CDR3 is TGCGCCAGCAGCCAAGATTGGTGGGACAGGGTCTGCTGCGATGGCTACACCTTC. Translating gives CASSQDWWDRVCCDGYTF.

This clonotype showed up just a few times. This sequence joins TRBV28 and TRBJ2-1; 8 nucleotides agree with TRBD2. V dropped 6 bases and J dropped 0; count of bases not matched to a gene: 4. CDR1 MDHEN and CDR2 SYDVKM come from the germline V gene. The CDR3 sequence is 15 residues long. In DNA form, the CDR3 reads TGTGCCAGCAGACTAGCGGATGGCTCCTACAATGAGCAGTTCTTC. Its translation: CASRLADGSYNEQFF.

The rearrangement links TRBV12-3 or TRBV12-4 to TRBJ1-2; D uncertain. V was pared by 5 bases and J by 5 bases, with 9 bases between. The CDR3 sequence is 12 residues long. CDR3 sequence reads: CASSPDKYGYTF. The DNA of the CDR3 is TGTGCCAGCAGTCCCGACAAGTATGGCTACACCTTC.

This clonotype has just a few counts. V gene TRBV30 combines with J gene TRBJ2-7, with TRBD2 identical over 7 bases. V was pared by 3 bases and J by 2 bases, with 4 bases of the junction left unmatched. The germline CDR1 and CDR2 sequences are GTSNPN and SVGIG (reference sequence). The CDR3 runs to 13 residues. The CDR3 bases are TGTGCCTGGAGGGTTCGGGGGGCCTACGAGCAGTACTTC. Amino acids: CAWRVRGAYEQYF.

This clonotype has ten or more counts. The chain carries TRBV7-2 and TRBJ2-1; D unresolved. Germline CDR1 and CDR2: SGHTA and FQGNSA. V dropped 8 bases and J dropped 4 bases, with 12 bases sitting between them. The CDR3 has 13 residues. The CDR3 loop is CASLGPIYNEQFF. CDR3 sequence (DNA): TGTGCCAGCCTAGGGCCTATTTACAATGAGCAGTTCTTC.

The rearrangement uses TRBV12-5 and TRBJ2-1, with D uncertain. The CDR3 runs to 12 residues. Between the trimmed V and J ends, which lost 2 bases and 6 bases, there was a span of 5 bases. CDR1 is LGHNT and CDR2 is FRNRAP in the germline V gene. The CDR3, as DNA: TGTGCTAGTGGTTTGTCGGCCAATGAGCAGTTCTTC. Translating it yields CASGLSANEQFF.

V gene TRBV20-1 combines with J gene TRBJ1-1; no clear D gene. The CDR3 has 12 amino acids. Germline CDR1 DFQATT, CDR2 SNEGSKA (reference sequence). V lost 1 base, J lost 8 bases, and 11 bases lay in between. The DNA for the CDR3 is TGCAGTGCTAGAGTCGGGCCCTTGGAAGCTTTCTTT. As protein: CSARVGPLEAFF.

This clonotype was observed a few times. The rearrangement uses TRBV6-2 or TRBV6-3 and TRBJ2-7; TRBD2 matches 10 bases. Germline CDR1 is MNHEY and CDR2 is SVGEGT. The CDR3 spans 15 residues. J gave up 3 bases and V 6 bases, and 8 bases lay outside the gene matches. CDR3 sequence reads: CASSPLAGGIYEQYF. CDR3 DNA: TGTGCCAGCAGCCCCTTAGCGGGGGGAATCTACGAGCAGTACTTC.

The rearrangement uses TRBV7-6 and TRBJ2-6; D perhaps matches TRBD1 (5 bases). The CDR3 is 19 residues long. Per germline, CDR1 SGHVS and CDR2 FNYEAQ. Trimming removed 5 bases at V and 0 bases at J, with 20 bases between. CDR3 sequence (DNA): TGTGCCAGCAGCCCATACCTGGGCAGGGTAGGCTCTGGGGCCAACGTCCTGACTTTC. Translation: CASSPYLGRVGSGANVLTF.

There are a few counts of this clonotype. The chain uses TRBV7-9 and TRBJ1-2; 8 nucleotides agree with TRBD1. This CDR3 comprises 16 residues. Per germline, CDR1 SEHNR and CDR2 FQNEAQ (reference sequence). J was trimmed by 1 base and V by 5 bases; bases with no gene match: 9. CDR3 loop: CASSPRGQGLNYGYTF. CDR3 coding DNA: TGTGCCAGCAGCCCTCGCGGACAGGGTCTTAACTATGGCTACACCTTC.

The CDR3 DNA follows: TGCAGCGTTGAAGTAAGGGGCGGCTACACCTTC. Translating it yields CSVEVRGGYTF. The V call is TRBV29-1, the J call TRBJ1-2; possibly TRBD1 for D (5 bases). CDR3 length: 11 residues. Germline CDR1 reads SQVTM; CDR2 reads ANQGSEA. Trimming pared 1 base from V and 8 bases from J, leaving 8 bases between.

This sequence joins TRBV7-6 and TRBJ2-7, with D perhaps matching TRBD2 (6 bases). Germline lookup yields CDR1 SGHVS and CDR2 FNYEAQ. There are 14 residues in the CDR3. Deletions cut 2 bases from V and 7 bases from J, with 15 bases between. For the CDR3, the DNA is TGTGCCAGCAGCTTAAGGGCGGAGGGTATTGAGCAGTACTTC. It yields the protein CASSLRAEGIEQYF.

This clonotype occurred a few times. The CDR3 region is CAISEAGGSTDTQYF. Written as DNA, the CDR3 is TGTGCCATCAGTGAAGCGGGGGGGAGCACAGATACGCAGTATTTT. The chain joins TRBV10-3 to TRBJ2-3; 10 bases match TRBD2. Trimming took 3 bases from V and 0 from J; bases not matched to a gene: 0. CDR3 length: 15 residues. Germline assignment: CDR1 ENHRY and CDR2 SYGVKD.

The J gene is TRBJ2-3, the V gene TRBV28; the D is unclear. CDR1 is MDHEN, CDR2 SYDVKM, per germline. Trimming shortened V by 3 bases and J by 6 bases, and 4 bases separated the two germline ends. The CDR3 sequence is 11 residues long. The CDR3 bases are TGTGCCAGCAGTTTCCGGGATACGCAGTATTTT. Amino acids: CASSFRDTQYF.